Each of the 10 T cell receptor beta chains below was sequenced from the same sample in a study of cytomegalovirus exposure and HLA in healthy donors. Vbeta (60) and Jbeta (13) primers were used in the PCR. Repertoires were generated with immunoSEQ multiplex PCR, while TCRdb's copy carries only in-frame clones and drops some. The table includes 95,000 to 130,000 clones, around 81% detected once. Sequenced sample: PBMCs. The receptors shown here come from a woman in her twenties or thirties in good health and CMV-seronegative.

The V call is TRBV12-5, the J call TRBJ2-1, with D perhaps matching TRBD1 (9 bases). The CDR3 loop spans 15 amino acids. Trimming took off 6 bases at V and 7 bases at J, with 19 bases between the two ends. Germline V CDR1 and CDR2: LGHNT, FRNRAP. CDR3 coding DNA: TGTGCTAGTGGGGGAACAGGGGGCGGGGGGAATGAGCAGTTCTTC. Residues: CASGGTGGGGNEQFF.

The V call is TRBV4-1, the J call TRBJ2-7, with 8 bases lining up with TRBD1. The CDR3 runs to 16 residues. The V gene end was trimmed by 0 bases and the J gene end by 4 bases; junction bases not matched to a gene: 8. The germline V gene has CDR1 MGHRA and CDR2 YSYEKL. DNA for the CDR3: TGCGCCAGCAGCCAAGAAGGACAGGGACGAGGGTACGAGCAGTACTTC. The encoded protein is CASSQEGQGRGYEQYF.

Worth noting for this clone: The sample contains more than one DNA sequence encoding this CDR3. J is TRBJ2-1 and V is TRBV5-1; TRBD2 aligns across 7 bases. CDR1 and CDR2 (germline): SGHRS, YFSETQ. The ends lost 2 bases at V and 0 bases at J; junction bases unmatched: 8. CDR3 length: 17 residues. This CDR3 is CASSFFSSGSSYNEQFF. CDR3 in DNA: TGCGCCAGCAGCTTTTTCTCTAGCGGTAGCTCCTACAATGAGCAGTTCTTC.

The chain is built from TRBV10-3 and TRBJ1-2; TRBD1 matches at 8 bases. With 5 bases clipped from V and 2 bases from J, the junction kept 7 bases outside the gene matches. The germline gives CDR1 ENHRY, CDR2 SYGVKD. The CDR3 sequence is 15 residues long. The CDR3 region is CAISSWDRRNYGYTF. The CDR3 bases are TGTGCCATCAGTTCCTGGGACAGGCGAAACTATGGCTACACCTTC.

The chain joins TRBV9 to TRBJ2-3, with 10 bases matching TRBD2. Germline CDR1 reads SGDLS; CDR2 reads YYNGEE. V dropped 0 bases and J dropped 3; count of bases not matched to a gene: 1. The CDR3 contains 15 residues. The CDR3 spells CASSVGLAGTDTQYF. The CDR3 DNA sequence: TGTGCCAGCAGCGTAGGACTAGCGGGTACAGATACGCAGTATTTT.

V and J are TRBV4-1 and TRBJ2-1, with 7 bases that match TRBD2. The ends lost 0 bases at V and 6 bases at J; junction bases unmatched: 8. This CDR3 spans 16 amino acids. Germline loops: CDR1 MGHRA, CDR2 YSYEKL. The CDR3 here is CASSQDRSGVSNEQFF. The CDR3 DNA sequence: TGCGCCAGCAGCCAAGATAGAAGCGGGGTCTCCAATGAGCAGTTCTTC.

The chain recombines TRBV30 with TRBJ2-7; D remains unclear. Per the germline V gene, CDR1 is GTSNPN and CDR2 is SVGIG (reference sequence). The CDR3 sequence is 14 residues long. V was trimmed by 0 bases and J by 2 bases, leaving 11 bases between them. CDR3 residues: CAWSVSRRAYEQYF. DNA for the CDR3: TGTGCCTGGAGTGTATCAAGGAGAGCCTACGAGCAGTACTTC.

The V call is TRBV2, the J call TRBJ1-1; no definite D call. CDR3 length: 11 residues. Germline loops: CDR1 SNHLY, CDR2 FYNNEI. With 7 bases removed from V and 1 base from J, the gap between germline ends came to 4 bases. CDR3 coding DNA: TGTGCCAGCATTCGGAACACTGAAGCTTTCTTT. This gives the protein CASIRNTEAFF. The full variable domain, completed using reference TRBV2 and TRBJ1-1, is EPEVTQTPSHQVTQMGQEVILRCVPISNHLYFYWYRQILGQKVEFLVSFYNNEISEKSEIFDDQFSVERPDGSNFTLKIRSTKLEDSAMYFCASIRNTEAFFGQGTRLTVV.

The genes are TRBV19 and TRBJ2-5; a possible D gene is TRBD2 (5 bases). The germline V gene has CDR1 LNHDA and CDR2 SQIVND (reference sequence). Trimming took off 7 bases at V and 5 bases at J, with 17 bases between the two ends. This CDR3 is 14 amino acids long. The CDR3 region is CASTNGVGEETQYF. In DNA form, the CDR3 reads TGTGCCAGTACCAACGGGGTAGGCGAGGAGACCCAGTACTTC.

The chain has TRBV7-9 and TRBJ1-2, with D possibly TRBD1 on 5 matching bases. The length of the CDR3 is 14 residues. Germline V gene lookup returns CDR1 SEHNR and CDR2 FQNEAQ (reference sequence). V was clipped by 4 bases and J by 3 bases, with 12 bases between them. The CDR3: CASSSQDTHYGYTF. DNA for the CDR3: TGTGCCAGCAGCTCCCAGGACACCCACTATGGCTACACCTTC.